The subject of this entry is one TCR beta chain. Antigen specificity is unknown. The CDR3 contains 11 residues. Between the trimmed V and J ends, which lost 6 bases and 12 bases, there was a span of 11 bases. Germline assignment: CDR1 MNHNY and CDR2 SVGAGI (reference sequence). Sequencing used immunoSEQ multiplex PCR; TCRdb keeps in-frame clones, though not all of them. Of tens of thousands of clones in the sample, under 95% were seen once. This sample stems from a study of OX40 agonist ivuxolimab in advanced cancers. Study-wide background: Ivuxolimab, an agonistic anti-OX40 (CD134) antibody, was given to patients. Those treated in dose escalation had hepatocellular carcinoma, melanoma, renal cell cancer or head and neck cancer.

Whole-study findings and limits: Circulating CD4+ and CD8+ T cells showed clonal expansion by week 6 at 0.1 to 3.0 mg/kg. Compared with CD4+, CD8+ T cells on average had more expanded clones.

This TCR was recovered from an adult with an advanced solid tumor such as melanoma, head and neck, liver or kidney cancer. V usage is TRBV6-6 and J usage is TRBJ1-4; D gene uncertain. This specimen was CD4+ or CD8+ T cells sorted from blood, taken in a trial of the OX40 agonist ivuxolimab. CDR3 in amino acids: CASSPLKELFF. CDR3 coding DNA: TGTGCCAGCAGCCCCCTAAAGGAACTGTTTTTT.